A single sample gave rise to the 19 T cell receptor beta chains below, sequenced in a study of cytomegalovirus exposure and HLA in healthy donors. Primers: 60 Vbeta forward and 13 Jbeta reverse. Assay used: immunoSEQ multiplex PCR; TCRdb lists only in-frame clones, some missing. The sample includes fewer than 120,000 clones, approximately 82% of them seen just once. Sequenced input: PBMCs. These receptors were obtained from a man aged 30 to 45 in good health and CMV-seropositive.

The sample holds one count of this clone. The chain recombines TRBV28 with TRBJ1-3, with D possibly being TRBD1 (6 bases). Trimming cost V 6 bases and J 0 bases, with 9 bases left between them. Germline V gives CDR1 MDHEN, CDR2 SYDVKM. This CDR3 has 14 amino acids. The CDR3 reads CASRTGSSGNTIYF. In DNA form, the CDR3 reads TGTGCCAGCAGGACAGGTAGCTCTGGAAACACCATATATTTT.

V gene TRBV30 combines with J gene TRBJ1-2; no reliable D call. Trimming removed 4 bases from V and 9 bases from J, with 18 bases in between. Per the germline V gene, CDR1 is GTSNPN and CDR2 is SVGIG (reference sequence). CDR3 length equals 13 residues. CDR3 in amino acids: CAWTPQADARYTF. DNA for the CDR3: TGTGCCTGGACCCCGCAGGCCGATGCTCGCTACACCTTC.

This chain joins TRBV5-1 and TRBJ2-3; a weak D match, TRBD2 (6 bases). In germline, CDR1 is SGHRS, CDR2 YFSETQ. CDR3 length: 13 amino acids. Trimming took 3 bases from V and 6 from J, leaving 11 bases between them. DNA of the CDR3: TGCGCCAGCAGCTGGAGGGTTCTGGATACGCAGTATTTT. Amino acid sequence: CASSWRVLDTQYF.

This sequence joins TRBV19 and TRBJ2-1; 7 bases are shared with TRBD1. CDR3 size: 15 residues. Per the germline V gene, CDR1 is LNHDA and CDR2 is SQIVND (reference sequence). After removal of 3 bases from V and 3 bases from J, the junction contained 5 bases not matched to a gene. The CDR3 region is CASSIGDSNYNEQFF. CDR3 sequence (DNA): TGTGCCAGTAGTATTGGGGACAGTAACTACAATGAGCAGTTCTTC.

V usage is TRBV2 and J usage is TRBJ2-5; 15 bases line up with TRBD2. The CDR3 is 18 residues long. CDR1 SNHLY and CDR2 FYNNEI come from the germline V gene. The junction had 11 bases not matched to a gene; V was cut back by 5 bases and J by 4 bases. The CDR3 DNA reads TGTGCCAGCAGTCCCGGGACTAGCGGGGGGCAAGGAATAGAGACCCAGTACTTC. Translated, it gives CASSPGTSGGQGIETQYF.

This clone has a handful of counts. The rearrangement links TRBV5-4 to TRBJ1-2; D not certain. The CDR3 spans 13 residues. V was trimmed by 2 bases and J by 4 bases, leaving 9 bases between them. Germline values: CDR1 SGHNT, CDR2 YYREEE (reference sequence). The CDR3 sequence is CASSFPNLYGYTF. As DNA, the CDR3 is TGTGCCAGCAGCTTTCCTAACCTCTATGGCTACACCTTC.

The V gene is TRBV6-5, the J gene TRBJ2-3; D perhaps matches TRBD2 (7 bases). V lost 2 bases to trimming and J lost 6 bases, with 12 bases between them. Germline lookup yields CDR1 MNHEY and CDR2 SVGAGI. The CDR3 spans 14 residues. In DNA form, the CDR3 reads TGTGCCAGCAGTTACGGGGGGGCCGTTGATACGCAGTATTTT. It yields the protein CASSYGGAVDTQYF.

This clone has only one observation. The rearrangement uses TRBV6-5 and TRBJ1-1; 7 bases map to TRBD1. After removal of 2 bases from V and 5 bases from J, the junction contained 5 bases not matched to a gene. The CDR3 consists of 14 residues. Germline-derived CDR1 and CDR2 are MNHEY and SVGAGI. This chain's CDR3 is CASSYRGRETEAFF. CDR3 DNA: TGTGCCAGCAGTTACAGGGGGCGAGAAACTGAAGCTTTCTTT.

The chain has TRBV7-2 and TRBJ1-2; D call uncertain. V lost 6 bases to trimming and J lost 4 bases, with 12 bases between them. This CDR3 comprises 13 residues. CDR1 and CDR2 from the germline V gene are SGHTA and FQGNSA. CDR3 residues: CASSPPGAYGYTF. CDR3 coding DNA: TGTGCCAGCAGTCCCCCGGGTGCCTATGGCTACACCTTC.

V usage is TRBV7-2 and J usage is TRBJ1-2, with 8 bases fitting TRBD1. Germline trimming cut 5 bases from V and 4 bases from J; bases unmatched to any gene: 12. The CDR3 length is 16 residues. Looked up from germline, CDR1 is SGHTA and CDR2 is FQGNSA. CDR3 sequence reads: CASSTYQGTGFYGYTF. DNA of the CDR3: TGTGCCAGCAGCACCTACCAGGGGACAGGATTCTATGGCTACACCTTC.

The chain employs TRBV9 and TRBJ2-6; TRBD2 matches at 10 bases. This CDR3 is built from 19 residues. V shed 0 bases and J 2 bases; nucleotides not matched to a gene: 8. CDR1 and CDR2 (germline): SGDLS, YYNGEE. CDR3 loop: CASSVEGLAALTGANVLTF. As DNA, the CDR3 is TGTGCCAGCAGCGTAGAAGGACTAGCGGCTTTAACTGGGGCCAACGTCCTGACTTTC.

This clone was recorded only once. V usage is TRBV18 and J usage is TRBJ1-6; 9 nucleotides align to TRBD1. The V segment lost 6 bases and the J segment 7 bases; nucleotides outside the gene matches: 10. This CDR3 has 16 residues. Germline lookup yields CDR1 KGHSH and CDR2 LQKENI. The CDR3 coding sequence is TGTGCCAGCTCGCCCGGGGACAGGGCGTTGAATTCACCCCTCCACTTT. Amino acids: CASSPGDRALNSPLHF. Using reference TRBV18 and TRBJ1-6 for the parts outside the CDR3, the full variable domain is NAGVMQNPRHLVRRRGQEARLRCSPMKGHSHVYWYRQLPEEGLKFMVYLQKENIIDESGMPKERFSAEFPKEGPSILRIQQVVRGDSAAYFCASSPGDRALNSPLHFGNGTRLTVT.

The rearrangement uses TRBV7-2 and TRBJ1-2; D ambiguous. The CDR3 covers 13 residues. Trimming took off 4 bases at V and 8 bases at J, with 14 bases between the two ends. CDR1 and CDR2 (germline): SGHTA, FQGNSA. The CDR3 loop reads CASSSYLDNGYTF. The CDR3 coding sequence is TGTGCCAGCAGCTCCTACCTTGATAACGGCTACACCTTC. The full variable domain, rest sourced from reference TRBV7-2 and TRBJ1-2, is GAGVSQSPSNKVTEKGKDVELRCDPISGHTALYWYRQSLGQGLEFLIYFQGNSAPDKSGLPSDRFSAERTGGSVSTLTIQRTQQEDSAVYLCASSSYLDNGYTFGSGTRLTVV.

This chain connects TRBV6-1 to TRBJ2-7; perhaps TRBD1 as D (6 bases). The germline V gene has CDR1 MNHNS and CDR2 SASEGT. The CDR3 extends over 12 amino acids. V dropped 3 bases and J dropped 13 bases, with 16 bases sitting between them. CDR3 DNA sequence: TGTGCCAGCAGTGATCAACCGTACAGGGCCTACTTC. Translated: CASSDQPYRAYF.

V usage is TRBV6-5 and J usage is TRBJ1-2, with 8 bases lining up with TRBD1. V trimming: 0 bases; J trimming: 6 bases; junction bases outside the gene matches: 3. The CDR3 loop spans 14 amino acids. Germline assignment: CDR1 MNHEY and CDR2 SVGAGI. CDR3 protein: CASSYSSRGHGYTF. The CDR3 DNA reads TGTGCCAGCAGTTACTCGTCCAGGGGGCATGGCTACACCTTC.

The chain links TRBV7-9 to TRBJ1-5, with 7 bases matching TRBD1. The CDR3 has 15 residues. The trim removed 1 base at V and 1 base at J, leaving 1 base unmatched. Germline CDR1 SEHNR, CDR2 FQNEAQ (reference sequence). This CDR3 is CASSLGGGSNQPQHF. The CDR3 DNA sequence: TGTGCCAGCAGCTTAGGAGGGGGCAGCAATCAGCCCCAGCATTTT.

This chain joins TRBV5-5 and TRBJ2-7; 8 nucleotides match TRBD2. This CDR3 is 14 amino acids long. Losses at the gene ends were 2 bases for V and 6 bases for J; bases not matched to a gene: 7. Germline lookup yields CDR1 SGHKS and CDR2 YYEKEE (reference sequence). This chain's CDR3 is CASSFTGGAGEQYF. CDR3 in DNA: TGTGCCAGCAGCTTCACCGGGGGGGCAGGCGAGCAGTACTTC.

The chain links TRBV27 to TRBJ2-1; 12 bases are shared with TRBD2. V was pared by 8 bases and J by 9 bases, with 11 bases of the junction left unmatched. The CDR3 is made up of 15 amino acids. CDR1 is MNHEY and CDR2 is SMNVEV in the germline V gene (reference sequence). This CDR3 reads CASLPSGGVKGEQFF. The CDR3, as DNA: TGTGCCAGCCTCCCTAGCGGGGGGGTTAAGGGTGAGCAGTTCTTC.

This chain connects TRBV30 to TRBJ1-1, with 7 bases fitting TRBD1. V shed 2 bases, J shed 6 bases, and the junction held 9 bases outside the gene matches. Germline CDR1 GTSNPN, CDR2 SVGIG (reference sequence). The CDR3 extends over 14 amino acids. The CDR3 reads CAWSTLSDRAEAFF. The CDR3 DNA reads TGTGCCTGGAGTACCTTAAGCGACAGGGCTGAAGCTTTCTTT.